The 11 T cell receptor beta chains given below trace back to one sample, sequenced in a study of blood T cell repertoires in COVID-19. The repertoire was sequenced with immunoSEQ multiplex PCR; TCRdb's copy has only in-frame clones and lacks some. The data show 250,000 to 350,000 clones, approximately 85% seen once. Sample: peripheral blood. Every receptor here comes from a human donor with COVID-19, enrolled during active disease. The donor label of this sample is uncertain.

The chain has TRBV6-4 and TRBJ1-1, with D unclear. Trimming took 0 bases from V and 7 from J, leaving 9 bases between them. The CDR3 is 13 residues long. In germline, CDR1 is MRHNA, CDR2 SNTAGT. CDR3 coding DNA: TGTGCCAGCAGTGACTCGGGCCCCCATGAAGCTTTCTTT. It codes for CASSDSGPHEAFF.

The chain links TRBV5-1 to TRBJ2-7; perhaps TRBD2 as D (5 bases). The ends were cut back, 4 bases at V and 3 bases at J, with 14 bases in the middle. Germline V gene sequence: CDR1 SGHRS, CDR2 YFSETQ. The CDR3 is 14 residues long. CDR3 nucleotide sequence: TGCGCCAGCAGCCTCGGTAGCGCATACTACGAGCAGTACTTC. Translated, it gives CASSLGSAYYEQYF.

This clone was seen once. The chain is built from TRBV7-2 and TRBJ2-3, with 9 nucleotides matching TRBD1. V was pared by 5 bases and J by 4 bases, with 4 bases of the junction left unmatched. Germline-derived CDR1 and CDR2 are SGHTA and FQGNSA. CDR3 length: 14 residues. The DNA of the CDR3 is TGTGCCAGCAGCCGGGACAGGGACGCAGATACGCAGTATTTT. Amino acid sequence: CASSRDRDADTQYF. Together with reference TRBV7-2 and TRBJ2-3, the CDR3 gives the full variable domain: GAGVSQSPSNKVTEKGKDVELRCDPISGHTALYWYRQSLGQGLEFLIYFQGNSAPDKSGLPSDRFSAERTGGSVSTLTIQRTQQEDSAVYLCASSRDRDADTQYFGPGTRLTVL.

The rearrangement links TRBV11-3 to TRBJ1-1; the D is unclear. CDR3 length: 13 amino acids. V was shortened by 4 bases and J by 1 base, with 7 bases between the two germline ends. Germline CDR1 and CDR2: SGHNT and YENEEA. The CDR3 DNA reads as TGTGCCAGCAGCTCCCGGGGGAACACTGAAGCTTTCTTT. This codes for CASSSRGNTEAFF. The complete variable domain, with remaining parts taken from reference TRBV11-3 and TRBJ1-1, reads EAGVVQSPRYKIIEKKQPVAFWCNPISGHNTLYWYLQNLGQGPELLIRYENEEAVDDSQLPKDRFSAERLKGVDSTLKIQPAELGDSAVYLCASSSRGNTEAFFGQGTRLTVV.

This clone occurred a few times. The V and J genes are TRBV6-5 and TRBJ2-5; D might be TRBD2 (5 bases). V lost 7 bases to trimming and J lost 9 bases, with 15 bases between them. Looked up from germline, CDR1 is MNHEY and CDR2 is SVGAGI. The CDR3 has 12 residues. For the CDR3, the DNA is TGTGCCAGCACCAAGCCCGAGGGTCCCCAGTACTTC. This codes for CASTKPEGPQYF.

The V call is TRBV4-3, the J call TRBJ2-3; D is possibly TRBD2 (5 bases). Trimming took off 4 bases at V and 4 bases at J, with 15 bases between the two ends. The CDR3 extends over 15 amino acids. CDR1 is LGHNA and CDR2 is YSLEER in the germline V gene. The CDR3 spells CASSPRSRGPDTQYF. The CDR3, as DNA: TGCGCCAGCAGCCCCCGTTCACGCGGGCCAGATACGCAGTATTTT.

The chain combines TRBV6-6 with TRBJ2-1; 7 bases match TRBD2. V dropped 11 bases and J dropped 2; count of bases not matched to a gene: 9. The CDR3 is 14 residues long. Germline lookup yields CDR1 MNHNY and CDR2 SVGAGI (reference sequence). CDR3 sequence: CAALPGTTYNEQFF. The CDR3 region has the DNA TGTGCCGCCCTTCCCGGGACTACCTACAATGAGCAGTTCTTC.

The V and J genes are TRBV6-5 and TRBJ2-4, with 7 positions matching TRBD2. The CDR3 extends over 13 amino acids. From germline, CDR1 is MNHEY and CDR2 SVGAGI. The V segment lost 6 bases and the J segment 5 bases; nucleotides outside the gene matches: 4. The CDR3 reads CASSRTRENIQYF. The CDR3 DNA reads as TGTGCCAGCAGCCGGACTAGAGAAAACATTCAGTACTTC.

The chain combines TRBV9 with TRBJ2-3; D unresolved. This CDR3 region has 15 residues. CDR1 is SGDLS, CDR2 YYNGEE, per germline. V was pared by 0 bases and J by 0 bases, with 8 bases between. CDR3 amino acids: CASSVELRSTDTQYF. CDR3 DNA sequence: TGTGCCAGCAGCGTAGAACTCCGCAGCACAGATACGCAGTATTTT. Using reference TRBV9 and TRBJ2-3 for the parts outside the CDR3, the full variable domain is DSGVTQTPKHLITATGQRVTLRCSPRSGDLSVYWYQQSLDQGLQFLIQYYNGEERAKGNILERFSAQQFPDLHSELNLSSLELGDSALYFCASSVELRSTDTQYFGPGTRLTVL.

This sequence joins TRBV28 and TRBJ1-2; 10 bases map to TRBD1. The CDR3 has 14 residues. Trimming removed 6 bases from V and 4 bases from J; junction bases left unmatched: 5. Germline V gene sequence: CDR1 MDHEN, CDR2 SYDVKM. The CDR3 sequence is CASRADRGLYGYTF. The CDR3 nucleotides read TGTGCCAGCAGAGCTGACAGGGGGCTCTATGGCTACACCTTC.

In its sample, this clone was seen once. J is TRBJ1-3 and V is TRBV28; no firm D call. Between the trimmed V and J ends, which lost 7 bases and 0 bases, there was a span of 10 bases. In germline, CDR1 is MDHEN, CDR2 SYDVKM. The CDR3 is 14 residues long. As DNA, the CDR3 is TGTGCCAGCAAGTACCAGCGCTCTGGAAACACCATATATTTT. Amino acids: CASKYQRSGNTIYF.